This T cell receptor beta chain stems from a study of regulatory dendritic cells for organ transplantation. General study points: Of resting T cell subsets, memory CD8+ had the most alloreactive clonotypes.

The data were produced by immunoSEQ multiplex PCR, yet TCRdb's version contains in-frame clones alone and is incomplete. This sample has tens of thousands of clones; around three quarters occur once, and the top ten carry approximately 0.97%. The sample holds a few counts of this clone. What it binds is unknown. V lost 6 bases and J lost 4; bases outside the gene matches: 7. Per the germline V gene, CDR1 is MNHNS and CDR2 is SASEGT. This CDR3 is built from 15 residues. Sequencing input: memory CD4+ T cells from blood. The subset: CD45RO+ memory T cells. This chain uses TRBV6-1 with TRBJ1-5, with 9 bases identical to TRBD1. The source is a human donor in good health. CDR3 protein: CASSISGTGNQPQHF. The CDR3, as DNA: TGTGCCAGCAGCATATCCGGGACAGGGAATCAGCCCCAGCATTTT.